This T cell receptor (beta chain) was identified during a study of cytomegalovirus exposure and HLA in healthy donors. At the level of the study: An earlier analysis found fewer than 140 million unique TCR beta sequences from around 180 million T cells.

Study outcomes and limitations: Approximately 160 TCR beta chains were listed as cytomegalovirus-associated. In a later analysis, parvovirus B19, influenza, CMV and Epstein-Barr virus appeared linked to several top co-occurrence clusters. It was in a later analysis that TCR association rates were seen to vary by HLA locus, highest for DRB1 and lowest for HLA-C.

Germline CDR1 reads MNHEY; CDR2 reads SMNVEV (reference sequence). This CDR3 is built from 14 residues. V dropped 5 bases and J dropped 5; count of bases not matched to a gene: 6. As concerns this clone: Its cognate antigen is unknown.

PCR primers comprised 60 Vbeta and 13 Jbeta primers. Measured with immunoSEQ multiplex PCR; TCRdb has only the in-frame clones, and not every one. The repertoire holds 150,000 to 200,000 clones, over 80% seen once, with about 6.3% in the top ten. The J gene is TRBJ1-1, the V gene TRBV27; 9 nucleotides match TRBD1. This receptor was identified in a male donor in good health and CMV-seropositive. Sequenced material: PBMCs. This CDR3 is CASSLYRGLTEAFF. In nucleotides, the CDR3 is TGTGCCAGCAGTCTTTACAGGGGGCTAACTGAAGCTTTCTTT.